These T cell receptor beta chains were read from a single sample in a study of blood T cells in healthy people across ages. Each CDR3 protein is one row after TCRdb ran MiXCR on the 5' RACE reads. The sample has more than 500,000 distinct CDR3 sequences; roughly a quarter are singletons. These data also featured in a second study, about T cells of mothers and their children.

The sequencing sample was made of blood. Every receptor here comes from a boy aged 2-15 years in good health. The CDR3 runs from the conserved cysteine through the conserved F or W. A D gene is named only where the DNA matches it firmly. Clone size is shown for a subset of rows, as once, few, many or a class of expanded clone.

length	V	D	J	size	DNA	CDR3
12	TRBV14	-	TRBJ1-6	-	TGTGCCAGCAGCCAAGGGTCGGCACCCCTCCACTTT	CASSQGSAPLHF
13	TRBV7-9	TRBD2	TRBJ2-1	-	TGTGCCAGCAGCTTAGGGGGCGGGAGTAGTCTGTTCTTC	CASSLGGGSSLFF
18	TRBV18	-	TRBJ2-7	few	TGTGCCAGCTCAACTGGGACATCGTGGCAGGCTGGCCCCTACGAGCAGTACTTC	CASSTGTSWQAGPYEQYF
16	TRBV7-9	-	TRBJ2-1	few	TGTGCCAGCAGCCCAATACCCAATTCCACCTACAATGAGCAGTTCTTC	CASSPIPNSTYNEQFF
14	TRBV29-1	TRBD1	TRBJ1-1	-	TGCAGCGCTTGGAGGGACAGTTTGGGGACTGAAGCTTTCTTT	CSAWRDSLGTEAFF
13	TRBV3-1	TRBD1	TRBJ2-5	few	TGTGCCACCACTGGGACAGTACAAGAGACCCAGTACTTC	CATTGTVQETQYF
13	TRBV5-1	TRBD2	TRBJ2-7	many	TGCGCCAGCAGCTTCGGGACTAGAGTCGAGCAGTACTTC	CASSFGTRVEQYF
12	TRBV4-1	-	TRBJ2-2	few	TGCGCCAGCAGCCCCATATCAGGGGAGCTGTTTTTT	CASSPISGELFF
14	TRBV5-1	TRBD1	TRBJ2-7	-	TGCGCCAGCAGCTTCCGGGACAGGACCTACGAGCAGTACTTC	CASSFRDRTYEQYF
16	TRBV28	-	TRBJ1-4	few	TGTGCCAGCAGTTCATCCGGGGGACCGCTTAATGAAAAACTGTTTTTT	CASSSSGGPLNEKLFF
14	TRBV12-3/TRBV12-4	-	TRBJ1-6	few	TGTGCCAGCAGCCTTGACGGATATAATTCACCCCTCCACTTT	CASSLDGYNSPLHF
11	TRBV19	-	TRBJ2-7	-	TGTGCCAGTAGTAGCGGGACAGCCCAAGACTTC	CASSSGTAQDF
16	TRBV6-6	TRBD2	TRBJ2-3	-	TGTGCCAGCAGTAACCCTAGCGGGAGGGGAGCAGATACGCAGTATTTT	CASSNPSGRGADTQYF
14	TRBV28	TRBD1	TRBJ1-1	-	TGTGCCAGCACCCTCAGGGGGTTCAACACTGAAGCTTTCTTT	CASTLRGFNTEAFF
14	TRBV7-9	TRBD1	TRBJ1-1	many	TGTGCCAGCAGCCCGGCAGGGGGCCGGACTGAAGCTTTCTTT	CASSPAGGRTEAFF
16	TRBV9	-	TRBJ2-3	few	TGTGCCAGCAGCGAGGGGTGGGTTAGTCCTGCAGATACGCAGTATTTT	CASSEGWVSPADTQYF
17	TRBV12-3/TRBV12-4	TRBD2	TRBJ2-5	-	TGTGCCAGCAGTTCCCCTAGCGGGGGAATGTACCAAGAGACCCAGTACTTC	CASSSPSGGMYQETQYF
15	TRBV19	-	TRBJ2-7	-	TGTGCCAGTAGTATAGACGGGCGAGGGAGGCAGGAGCAGTACTTC	CASSIDGRGRQEQYF
16	TRBV19	-	TRBJ1-1	-	TGTGCCAGTAGTATCCGCCAAAGGGCGACGGGCACTGAAGCTTTCTTT	CASSIRQRATGTEAFF
15	TRBV9	-	TRBJ1-2	-	TGTGCCAGCAGCCGGGTGGAGGGACAACCCTATGGCTACACCTTC	CASSRVEGQPYGYTF
13	TRBV7-9	-	TRBJ1-4	few	TGTGCCAGCAGCTTAGAAGGGGACGAAAAACTGTTTTTT	CASSLEGDEKLFF
15	TRBV29-1	-	TRBJ1-1	-	TGCAGCGTGGATGCGGGGAGGGGAATTAACACTGAAGCTTTCTTT	CSVDAGRGINTEAFF
15	TRBV27	TRBD1	TRBJ2-7	-	TGTGCCAGCAGTTTATGGGACAGGGCATCCCACGAGCAGTACTTC	CASSLWDRASHEQYF
15	TRBV7-9	-	TRBJ2-1	-	TGTGCCAGCAGCGGGGGGCCAGGGGTCCTCAATGAGCAGTTCTTC	CASSGGPGVLNEQFF
13	TRBV25-1	-	TRBJ1-6	-	TGTGCCAGCAGTGCCCAGGTCGGCTCACCCCTCCACTTT	CASSAQVGSPLHF